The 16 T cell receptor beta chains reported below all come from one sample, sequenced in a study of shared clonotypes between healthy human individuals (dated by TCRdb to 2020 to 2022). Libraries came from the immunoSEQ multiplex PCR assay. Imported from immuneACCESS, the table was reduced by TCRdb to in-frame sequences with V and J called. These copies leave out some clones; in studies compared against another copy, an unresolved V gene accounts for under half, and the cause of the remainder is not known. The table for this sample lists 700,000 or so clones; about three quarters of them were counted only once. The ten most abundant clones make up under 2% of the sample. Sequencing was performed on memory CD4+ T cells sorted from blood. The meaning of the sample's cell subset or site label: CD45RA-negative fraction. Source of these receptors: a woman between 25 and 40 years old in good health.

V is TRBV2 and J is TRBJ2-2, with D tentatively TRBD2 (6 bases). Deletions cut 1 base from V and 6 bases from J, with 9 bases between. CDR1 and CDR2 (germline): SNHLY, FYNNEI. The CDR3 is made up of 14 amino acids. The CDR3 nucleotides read TGTGCCAGCAGTGAAGTCGCTAGCGCCGGGGAGCTGTTTTTT. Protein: CASSEVASAGELFF. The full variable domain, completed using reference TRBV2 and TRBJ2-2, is EPEVTQTPSHQVTQMGQEVILRCVPISNHLYFYWYRQILGQKVEFLVSFYNNEISEKSEIFDDQFSVERPDGSNFTLKIRSTKLEDSAMYFCASSEVASAGELFFGEGSRLTVL.

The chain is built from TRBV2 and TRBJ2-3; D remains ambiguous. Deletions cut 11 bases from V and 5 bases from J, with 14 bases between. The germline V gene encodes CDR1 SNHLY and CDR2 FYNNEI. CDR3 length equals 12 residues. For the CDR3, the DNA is TGTGCCCGCGGTTCTTTGGGAGATACGCAGTATTTT. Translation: CARGSLGDTQYF.

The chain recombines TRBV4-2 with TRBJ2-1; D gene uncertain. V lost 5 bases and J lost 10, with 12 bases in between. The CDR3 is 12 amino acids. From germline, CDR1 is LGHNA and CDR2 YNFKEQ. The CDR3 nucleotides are TGTGCCAGCAGCTATGCTTTTGGAGAGCAGTTCTTC. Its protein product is CASSYAFGEQFF.

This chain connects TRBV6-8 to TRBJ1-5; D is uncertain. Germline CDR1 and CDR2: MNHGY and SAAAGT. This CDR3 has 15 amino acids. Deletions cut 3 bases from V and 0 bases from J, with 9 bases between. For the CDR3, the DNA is TGTGCCAGCAGTTATGGCATTGATAGCAATCAGCCCCAGCATTTT. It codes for CASSYGIDSNQPQHF.

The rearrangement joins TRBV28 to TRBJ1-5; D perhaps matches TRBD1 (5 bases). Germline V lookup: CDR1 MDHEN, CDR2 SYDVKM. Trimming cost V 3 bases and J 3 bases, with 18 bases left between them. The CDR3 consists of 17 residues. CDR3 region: CASSLSVLEGYNQPQHF. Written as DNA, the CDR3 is TGTGCCAGCAGTTTGTCGGTATTGGAGGGGTACAATCAGCCCCAGCATTTT.

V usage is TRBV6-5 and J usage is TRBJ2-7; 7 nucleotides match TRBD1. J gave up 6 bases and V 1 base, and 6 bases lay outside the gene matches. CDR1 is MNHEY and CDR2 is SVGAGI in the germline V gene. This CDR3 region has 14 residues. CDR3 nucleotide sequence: TGTGCCAGCAGTTACTGGAGGCACAGGGGCGAGCAGTACTTC. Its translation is CASSYWRHRGEQYF.

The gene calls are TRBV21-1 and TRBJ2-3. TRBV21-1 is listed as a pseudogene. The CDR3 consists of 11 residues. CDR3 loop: CASICTDTQYF. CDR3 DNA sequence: TGTGCCAGCATTTGCACAGATACGCAGTATTTT.

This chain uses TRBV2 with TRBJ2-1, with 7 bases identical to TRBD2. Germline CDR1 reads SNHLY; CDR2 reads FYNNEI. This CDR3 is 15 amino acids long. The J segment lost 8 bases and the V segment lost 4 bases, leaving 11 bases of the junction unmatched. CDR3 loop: CASSAWGGSEDEQFF. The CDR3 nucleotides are TGTGCCAGCAGTGCTTGGGGAGGGAGTGAGGATGAGCAGTTCTTC.

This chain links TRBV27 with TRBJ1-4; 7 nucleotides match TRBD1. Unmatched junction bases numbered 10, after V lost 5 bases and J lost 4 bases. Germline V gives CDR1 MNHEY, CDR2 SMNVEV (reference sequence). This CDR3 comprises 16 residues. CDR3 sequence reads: CASSLQGGGGNEKLFF. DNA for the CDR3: TGTGCCAGCAGTCTCCAGGGAGGGGGCGGTAATGAAAAACTGTTTTTT.

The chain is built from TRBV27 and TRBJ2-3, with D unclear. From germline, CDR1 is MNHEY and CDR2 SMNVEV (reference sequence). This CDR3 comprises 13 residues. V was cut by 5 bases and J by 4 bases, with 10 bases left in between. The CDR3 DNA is TGTGCCAGCAGTACTCGGTGGTCAGATACGCAGTATTTT. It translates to CASSTRWSDTQYF.

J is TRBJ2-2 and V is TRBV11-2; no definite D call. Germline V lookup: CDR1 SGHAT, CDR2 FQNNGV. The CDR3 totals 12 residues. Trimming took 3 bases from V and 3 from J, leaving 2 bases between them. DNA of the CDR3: TGTGCCAGCAGCTTTCACACCGGGGAGCTGTTTTTT. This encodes CASSFHTGELFF.

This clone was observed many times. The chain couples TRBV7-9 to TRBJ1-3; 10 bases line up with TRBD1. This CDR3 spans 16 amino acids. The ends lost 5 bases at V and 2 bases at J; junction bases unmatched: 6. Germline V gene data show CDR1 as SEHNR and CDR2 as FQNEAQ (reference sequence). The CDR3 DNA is TGTGCCAGCAGCAAATCCGGGACAGGGGCTGGAAACACCATATATTTT. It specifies CASSKSGTGAGNTIYF.

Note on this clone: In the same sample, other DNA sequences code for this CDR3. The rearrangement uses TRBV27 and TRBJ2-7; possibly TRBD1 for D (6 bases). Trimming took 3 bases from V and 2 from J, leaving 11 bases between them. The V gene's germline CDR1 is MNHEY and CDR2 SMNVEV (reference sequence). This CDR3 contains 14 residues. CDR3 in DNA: TGTGCCAGCAGTTTTACCCAGGGGACCTACGAGCAGTACTTC. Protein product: CASSFTQGTYEQYF.

CDR3 nucleotides: TGTGCCAGCAGTCTCCGGGACAGGGGCTACGAGCAGTACTTC. As protein: CASSLRDRGYEQYF. The V call is TRBV28, the J call TRBJ2-7; 10 nucleotides match TRBD1. The CDR3 extends over 14 amino acids. V lost 5 bases, J lost 3 bases, and 4 bases stayed unmatched. Germline-derived CDR1 and CDR2 are MDHEN and SYDVKM.

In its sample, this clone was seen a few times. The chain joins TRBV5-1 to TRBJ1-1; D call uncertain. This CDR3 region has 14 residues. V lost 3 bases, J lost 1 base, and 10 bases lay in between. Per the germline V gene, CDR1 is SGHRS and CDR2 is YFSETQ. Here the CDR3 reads CASSSGVENTEAFF. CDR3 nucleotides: TGCGCCAGCAGCTCCGGGGTCGAGAACACTGAAGCTTTCTTT.

The CDR3 reads CAISGGEGRYNEQFF. CDR3 in DNA: TGTGCCATCAGTGGAGGGGAGGGCCGATACAATGAGCAGTTCTTC. The V call is TRBV10-3, the J call TRBJ2-1; TRBD2 aligns across 7 bases. This CDR3 contains 15 residues. The germline gives CDR1 ENHRY, CDR2 SYGVKD. V trimming: 4 bases; J trimming: 4 bases; junction bases outside the gene matches: 7.